The clone carrying this TCR beta chain came up many times. This sample is part of a study of HIV-infected patients and healthy controls. Germline CDR1 and CDR2: SGHRS and YFSETQ. The V end lost 5 bases, the J end lost 0 bases, and 15 bases lay between the germline ends. There are 16 residues in the CDR3. TCRdb re-analysed the 5' RACE reads in MiXCR, keeping a single row per CDR3 protein. This sample has some 67,000 distinct CDR3 sequences, with around 16% found just once. The receptor was derived from a human donor in good health. The sample consisted of CD4+ T cells from blood. V and J are TRBV5-1 and TRBJ1-5; D is ambiguous. CDR3 bases: TGCGCCAGCAGTCTCGGCGGCGGGTATAGCAATCAGCCCCAGCATTTT. It translates to CASSLGGGYSNQPQHF. Filled out from reference TRBV5-1 and TRBJ1-5, the complete variable domain reads KAGVTQTPRYLIKTRGQQVTLSCSPISGHRSVSWYQQTPGQGLQFLFEYFSETQRNKGNFPGRFSGRQFSNSRSEMNVSTLELGDSALYLCASSLGGGYSNQPQHFGDGTRLSIL.